The source of this T cell receptor (beta chain) is a study of memory CD4+ T cells and cytomegalovirus serostatus. The wider study: Of the healthy Belgian adults, under 10 were CMV seropositive and 20 to 30 seronegative. The study, taken as a whole, reports: Suggested: most of the CMV-linked TCR signature lies in CD4+ memory cells.

The sort gate was single viable CD3+CD4+CD8-CD45RO+ cells for memory CD4+ T cells. CD4+ T cells were isolated by positive magnetic selection. Authors' processing steps: Out-of-frame sequences were removed, leaving 2 million to 2.5 million distinct TCRbeta sequences. Measured with immunoSEQ multiplex PCR; TCRdb has only the in-frame clones, and not every one. The V and J calls and clone size come from that table; D and trimming were worked out from the DNA. The table records fewer than 40,000 clones, roughly 78% of them present only once. CDR3 size: 13 residues. Trimming removed 3 bases at V and 6 bases at J, with 9 bases between. CDR1 and CDR2 from the germline V gene are MNHNS and SASEGT. About this clone: Its antigen is unidentified.

The receptor was isolated from an adult in good health and CMV-seropositive. The V call is TRBV6-1, the J call TRBJ1-5; D gene unclear. Sequencing used memory CD4+ T cells from blood. CDR3 nucleotides: TGTGCCAGCAGTGAGTGGGTGGTTCAGCCCCAGCATTTT. Its protein product is CASSEWVVQPQHF.